The subject of this entry is one T cell receptor beta chain. Antigen specificity is unknown. With 60 Vbeta and 13 Jbeta primers, the PCR was carried out. The data were produced by immunoSEQ multiplex PCR, yet TCRdb's version contains in-frame clones alone and is incomplete. The table includes roughly 140,000 clones, about 79% detected once. The germline V and J ends were trimmed by 1 base and 7 bases, with 16 bases remaining between them. The germline V gene has CDR1 SGHVS and CDR2 FNYEAQ. The CDR3 consists of 16 residues. The entry originates in a study of cytomegalovirus exposure and HLA in healthy donors. Study-wide points: Sequences of the TCR beta chain were said to predict the HLA-A and HLA-B alleles of most subjects accurately. Among immune exposure information, only CMV serostatus was available.

The sequence came from a woman aged 25 to 39 in good health and CMV-seronegative. The rearrangement uses TRBV7-6 and TRBJ1-4, with D uncertain. Sample: PBMCs. The CDR3 nucleotides are TGTGCCAGCAGCTTAGAAGGTGGAGTGAGGGTTGAAAAACTGTTTTTT. This codes for CASSLEGGVRVEKLFF.